This is a list of T cell receptor beta chains from one sample in a study of shared clonotypes between healthy human individuals. Measured with immunoSEQ multiplex PCR; TCRdb has only the in-frame clones, and not every one. The table has roughly 2 million clones, roughly 94% seen once; the top ten hold approximately 0.13%. The specimen was naive CD4+ T cells sorted from blood. The source of these receptors is a man between 18 and 35 years old in good health. The CDR3 runs from the conserved cysteine through the conserved F or W. A D gene is named only where the DNA matches it firmly. Size is omitted from some rows. Given values are once, few, many or a class for expanded clones.

v_gene	d_gene	len	j_gene	abundance	CDR3aa	CDR3nt
TRBV7-9	NA	12	TRBJ1-5	NA	CASSLGGQPQHF	TGTGCCAGCAGCTTAGGAGGACAGCCCCAGCATTTT
TRBV5-1	NA	15	TRBJ2-3	NA	CASSPRGFGPDTQYF	TGCGCCAGCAGCCCAAGGGGTTTTGGCCCAGATACGCAGTATTTT
TRBV4-1	TRBD1	15	TRBJ2-7	NA	CASSQLGQGGSEQYF	TGCGCCAGCAGCCAATTGGGACAGGGGGGGAGCGAGCAGTACTTC
TRBV2	NA	15	TRBJ2-2	NA	CARSSGTRNTGELFF	TGTGCCCGTTCCTCCGGGACGAGGAACACCGGGGAGCTGTTTTTT
TRBV7-9	NA	15	TRBJ1-4	NA	CASSPGAGKREKLFF	TGTGCCAGCAGCCCGGGGGCGGGTAAAAGGGAAAAACTGTTTTTT
TRBV6-5	NA	12	TRBJ1-5	NA	CASWDGDGPQHF	TGTGCCAGCTGGGACGGTGATGGGCCCCAGCATTTT
TRBV7-9	NA	14	TRBJ2-3	NA	CASSLPLYTDTQYF	TGTGCCAGCAGCTTACCTCTTTACACAGATACGCAGTATTTT
TRBV12-5	NA	19	TRBJ2-1	NA	CASGLVTGAQMSSYNEQFF	TGTGCTAGTGGTTTAGTGACGGGGGCCCAAATGAGCTCCTACAATGAGCAGTTCTTC
TRBV5-4	TRBD1	14	TRBJ1-2	NA	CASSLGAGGFGYTF	TGTGCCAGCAGCTTGGGGGCAGGGGGCTTTGGCTACACCTTC
TRBV5-6	TRBD2	15	TRBJ2-5	NA	CASSLGTSGQETQYF	TGTGCCAGCAGCTTGGGGACTAGCGGGCAAGAGACCCAGTACTTC
TRBV21-1	NA	11	TRBJ2-7	NA	CASSRKGGRDF	TGTGCCAGCAGCAGAAAAGGGGGCCGGGACTTC
TRBV5-1	TRBD1	15	TRBJ1-2	once	CASSPGTGGWDGYTF	TGCGCCAGCAGCCCAGGGACAGGGGGCTGGGATGGCTACACCTTC